This T cell receptor beta chain was obtained from a study of CD8 T cells in ankylosing spondylitis. The study, taken as a whole, reports: Among TCR beta sequences, a motif of under ten highly homologous variants appeared characteristic of ankylosing spondylitis blood.

TCRdb fed the 5' RACE reads into MiXCR, producing one record per CDR3 protein. Of approximately 540,000 distinct CDR3 sequences listed, about 13% are singletons. This clonotype occurred a few times. What it binds is not known. Material: blood, either unsorted or a sorted T cell fraction (not recorded which). The sequence was collected from a male donor with ankylosing spondylitis.

The CDR3 loop reads CASSYQGGPSEQYV. CDR3 bases: TGTGCCAGCAGTTATCAAGGAGGGCCTAGCGAGCAGTACGTC. The chain carries TRBV6-2 or TRBV6-3 and TRBJ2-7, with D perhaps TRBD2 (6 bases). Between the trimmed V and J ends, which lost 3 bases and 6 bases, there was a span of 15 bases. This CDR3 has 14 amino acids. Looked up from germline, CDR1 is MNHEY and CDR2 is SVGEGT.